The 6 T cell receptor beta chains listed next were all sequenced from one sample in a study of early T cells in non-severe SARS-CoV-2 infection (TCRdb year 2021). Library generation was performed with 5' RACE. TCRdb shows the sequencer as NextSeq 500. The public reads were reanalyzed by TCRdb: fastp trimming at Q25, MiXCR alignment, in-frame beta chains only. All rows with the same CDR3 protein become a single entry with the most common DNA and genes. The sample data list some 38,000 distinct CDR3 sequences, and around 5% of these were observed just once. Of the sample, 30% is held by the ten largest clones. The specimen was whole blood. All receptors come from an adult who was a healthcare worker with PCR-confirmed SARS-CoV-2 infection or an uninfected control (not recorded which).

This clonotype was seen only a few times. This chain links TRBV3-1 with TRBJ2-7; 12 positions match TRBD2. The CDR3 runs 14 residues. The ends lost 7 bases at V and 7 bases at J; junction bases unmatched: 8. Germline V gene data show CDR1 as LGHDT and CDR2 as YNNKEL (reference sequence). The DNA of the CDR3 is TGTGCCAGCACCCCTAGCGGGAGGGCCATGGAGCAGTACTTC. Protein sequence: CASTPSGRAMEQYF.

The table lists this clonotype with many counts. This chain uses TRBV7-2 with TRBJ2-1; a weak D match, TRBD1 (6 bases). This CDR3 contains 15 residues. Germline-derived CDR1 and CDR2 are SGHTA and FQGNSA. The germline V and J ends were trimmed by 2 bases and 3 bases, with 11 bases remaining between them. The CDR3 DNA is TGTGCCAGCAGCTTACAGGGGAGCAACTACAATGAGCAGTTCTTC. Amino acids: CASSLQGSNYNEQFF.

This clonotype was picked up a small number of times. The J gene is TRBJ2-7, the V gene TRBV2, with D maybe TRBD1 (6 bases). Germline assignment: CDR1 SNHLY and CDR2 FYNNEI. The CDR3 runs to 13 residues. V was pared by 10 bases and J by 0 bases, with 13 bases between. The CDR3 DNA reads TGTGCCATCACAAGGACAGACTCCTACGAGCAGTACTTC. It codes for CAITRTDSYEQYF.

This clonotype has ten or more counts. V is TRBV20-1 and J is TRBJ2-1; 8 positions agree with TRBD1. The CDR3 totals 15 residues. In germline, CDR1 is DFQATT, CDR2 SNEGSKA (reference sequence). V lost 1 base and J lost 2; bases outside the gene matches: 4. The CDR3 bases are TGCAGTGCTAGAGTGGCAGGGGGCACCTACAATGAGCAGTTCTTC. It translates to CSARVAGGTYNEQFF.

Concerning this clonotype itself: A read error may be the cause here, since a much bigger clone is one base away. The genes are TRBV20-1 and TRBJ2-3; the D is unclear. There are 12 residues in the CDR3. The germline V gene has CDR1 DFQATT and CDR2 SNEGSKA (reference sequence). The ends were cut back, 1 base at V and 0 bases at J, with 2 bases in the middle. CDR3 sequence reads: CSARASTDTQYF. The CDR3 DNA reads as TGCAGTGCTAGAGCAAGCACAGATACGCAGTATTTT.

This clonotype was seen repeatedly, ten times or more. Relative to the germline gene, one junction end is altered; a read error may explain this. This rearrangement joins TRBV7-7 to TRBJ1-3, with D possibly being TRBD1 (6 bases). CDR1 is SSHAT, CDR2 FNYEAQ, per germline (reference sequence). The CDR3 has 17 amino acids. As DNA, the CDR3 is TGTGCTAGCAGCTTAGGGGGATTACGCGCCTCTGGAAACACCATATATTTT. As protein: CASSLGGLRASGNTIYF.